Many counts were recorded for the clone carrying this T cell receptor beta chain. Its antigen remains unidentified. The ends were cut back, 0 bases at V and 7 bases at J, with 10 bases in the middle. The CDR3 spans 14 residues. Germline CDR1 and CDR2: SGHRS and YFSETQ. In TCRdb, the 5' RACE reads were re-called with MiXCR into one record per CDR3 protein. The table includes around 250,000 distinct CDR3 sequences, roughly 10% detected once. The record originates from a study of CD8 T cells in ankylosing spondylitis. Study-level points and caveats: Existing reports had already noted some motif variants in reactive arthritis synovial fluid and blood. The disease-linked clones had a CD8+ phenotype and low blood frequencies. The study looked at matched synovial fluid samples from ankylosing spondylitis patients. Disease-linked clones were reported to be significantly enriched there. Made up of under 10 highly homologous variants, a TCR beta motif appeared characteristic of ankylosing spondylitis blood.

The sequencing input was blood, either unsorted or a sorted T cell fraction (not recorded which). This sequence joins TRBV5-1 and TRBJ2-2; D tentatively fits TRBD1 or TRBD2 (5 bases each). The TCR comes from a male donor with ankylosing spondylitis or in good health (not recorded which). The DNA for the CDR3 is TGCGCCAGCAGCTTGGTCGGGGCAAACGGGGAGCTGTTTTTT. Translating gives CASSLVGANGELFF.